The 21 T cell receptor beta chains below all came from one sample that was sequenced in a study of spatial heterogeneity in lung cancer. TCRdb reanalysed the 5' RACE reads using MiXCR and keeps one entry per CDR3 protein. Of some 44,000 distinct CDR3 sequences in the sample, roughly 13% were seen once. The time point denotes: sample taken at primary tumor resection. The input material, whole RNA from tumor, nontumor lung or frozen PBMC, was sequenced unsorted. Sequencing was performed on PBMCs, taken at surgery. The receptors derive from a male donor with early-stage non-small cell lung cancer.

This clonotype showed up many times. The chain combines TRBV27 with TRBJ2-1, with 13 bases lining up with TRBD2. Germline V CDR1 and CDR2: MNHEY, SMNVEV (reference sequence). This CDR3 is 16 amino acids long. Trimming cost V 5 bases and J 9 bases; bases outside gene matches: 10. In DNA, the CDR3 is TGTGCCAGCAGTCCCGGACTAGCGGGGGCCCCCGGTGAGCAGTTCTTC. It translates to CASSPGLAGAPGEQFF.

This clonotype was counted many times. The chain carries TRBV28 and TRBJ1-5; D possibly corresponds to TRBD1 (6 bases). The CDR3 runs to 16 residues. V dropped 3 bases and J dropped 0 bases, with 12 bases sitting between them. CDR1 and CDR2 from the germline V gene are MDHEN and SYDVKM. The CDR3 nucleotides are TGTGCCAGCAGTTTCAGGGGTTTTTATAGCAATCAGCCCCAGCATTTT. Translation: CASSFRGFYSNQPQHF.

This clonotype has just a few counts. The chain carries TRBV5-1 and TRBJ1-1; 7 nucleotides match TRBD1. The CDR3 length is 15 residues. The germline CDR1 and CDR2 sequences are SGHRS and YFSETQ. V shed 4 bases and J 4 bases; nucleotides not matched to a gene: 10. CDR3 nucleotide sequence: TGCGCCAGCAGCGCCACGACAGGGATGGGCACTGAAGCTTTCTTT. Its translation is CASSATTGMGTEAFF.

This clonotype occurred many times. The chain has TRBV24-1 and TRBJ1-2; D is possibly TRBD1 (5 bases). Trimming shortened V by 3 bases and J by 8 bases, and 21 bases separated the two germline ends. Germline V CDR1 and CDR2: KGHDR, SFDVKD. The CDR3 has 16 residues. This chain's CDR3 is CATSDDSAGSLHGYTF. In nucleotides, the CDR3 is TGTGCCACCAGTGATGATTCTGCAGGGTCTTTGCACGGCTACACCTTC.

A few counts support this clonotype. The chain links TRBV23-1 to TRBJ1-5; possible D gene TRBD1, 6 bases. TRBV23-1 qualifies as an ORF whose function is uncertain. The CDR3 runs 15 residues. Trimming took 1 base from V and 9 from J, leaving 16 bases between them. The CDR3 nucleotides are TGCGCCAGCAGTCAATATCGAGGCAGGGGTTTGCCCCAGCATTTT. It encodes CASSQYRGRGLPQHF.

This clonotype was recorded at least ten times. The chain combines TRBV2 with TRBJ2-1; D is uncertain. Trimming took 6 bases from V and 6 from J, leaving 12 bases between them. The CDR3 runs to 13 residues. Germline CDR1 SNHLY, CDR2 FYNNEI. The CDR3 DNA sequence: TGTGCCAGCAGCCGTTGGTTGGGCAATGAGCAGTTCTTC. This sequence encodes CASSRWLGNEQFF.

This chain connects TRBV7-3 to TRBJ1-1; D is unclear. V was trimmed by 5 bases and J by 0 bases, leaving 7 bases between them. This CDR3 has 13 residues. Germline V gives CDR1 SGHTA, CDR2 FQGTGA. In DNA form, the CDR3 reads TGTGCCAGCAGCCGAATAGTGAACACTGAAGCTTTCTTT. Translation: CASSRIVNTEAFF.

There are a few counts of this clonotype. V and J are TRBV19 and TRBJ2-7, with D possibly called TRBD1 or TRBD2 (5 bases each). The CDR3 length is 14 residues. Germline loops: CDR1 LNHDA, CDR2 SQIVND (reference sequence). The V gene lost 6 bases and the J gene lost 1 base, with 13 bases spanning the gap. The CDR3 sequence: CASSPGTGSYEQYF. Here the CDR3 DNA reads TGTGCCAGTAGCCCCGGGACCGGGTCCTACGAGCAGTACTTC.

V and J are TRBV10-3 and TRBJ2-3; 10 bases map to TRBD2. The CDR3 runs to 17 residues. CDR1 is ENHRY and CDR2 is SYGVKD in the germline V gene. V shed 0 bases and J 5 bases; nucleotides not matched to a gene: 8. As DNA, the CDR3 is TGTGCCATCAGTGAGTCCCAGCGGGGGGGAAAGGAAGATACGCAGTATTTT. This codes for CAISESQRGGKEDTQYF.

This clonotype was seen repeatedly, ten times or more. The J gene is TRBJ2-2, the V gene TRBV10-3; the D call may be TRBD1 or TRBD2 (5 bases each). With 0 bases removed from V and 0 bases from J, the gap between germline ends came to 8 bases. Per the germline V gene, CDR1 is ENHRY and CDR2 is SYGVKD. The CDR3 has 16 residues. CDR3 DNA: TGTGCCATCAGTGAGTCGGGACGCGCGAACACCGGGGAGCTGTTTTTT. Translating it yields CAISESGRANTGELFF.

This chain connects TRBV7-2 to TRBJ2-2; D call uncertain. The CDR3 sequence is 14 residues long. V lost 9 bases and J 1 base, leaving 12 bases between the germline ends. Germline CDR1 reads SGHTA; CDR2 reads FQGNSA. The CDR3 region is CARTGRRNTGELFF. DNA for the CDR3: TGTGCCAGGACGGGCCGGAGGAACACCGGGGAGCTGTTTTTT.

The chain carries TRBV11-3 and TRBJ2-3, with unresolved D. The germline V gene encodes CDR1 SGHNT and CDR2 YENEEA. V lost 1 base to trimming and J lost 0 bases, with 14 bases between them. The CDR3 extends over 17 amino acids. In nucleotides, the CDR3 is TGTGCCAGCAGCTTAGGATACGGCCGTACTAGCACAGATACGCAGTATTTT. This sequence encodes CASSLGYGRTSTDTQYF. The full variable domain, rest sourced from reference TRBV11-3 and TRBJ2-3, is EAGVVQSPRYKIIEKKQPVAFWCNPISGHNTLYWYLQNLGQGPELLIRYENEEAVDDSQLPKDRFSAERLKGVDSTLKIQPAELGDSAVYLCASSLGYGRTSTDTQYFGPGTRLTVL.

This clonotype was observed many times. The chain joins TRBV15 to TRBJ2-7, with TRBD2 matching 11 bases. Unmatched junction bases numbered 6, after V lost 1 base and J lost 7 bases. Germline lookup yields CDR1 LNHNV and CDR2 YYDKDF (reference sequence). CDR3 size: 15 residues. This CDR3 is CATSRATSGIKEQYF. For the CDR3, the DNA is TGTGCCACCAGCAGAGCGACTAGCGGGATTAAAGAGCAGTACTTC.

The chain couples TRBV29-1 to TRBJ1-6; no firm D call. CDR3 length equals 10 residues. Germline V lookup: CDR1 SQVTM, CDR2 ANQGSEA. With 6 bases removed from V and 5 bases from J, the gap between germline ends came to 2 bases. The CDR3 coding sequence is TGCAGCGTGAATAATTCACCCCTCCACTTT. Its translation is CSVNNSPLHF. The full variable domain, rest sourced from reference TRBV29-1 and TRBJ1-6, is SAVISQKPSRDICQRGTSLTIQCQVDSQVTMMFWYRQQPGQSLTLIATANQGSEATYESGFVIDKFPISRPNLTFSTLTVSNMSPEDSSIYLCSVNNSPLHFGNGTRLTVT.

In this sample, this clonotype turned up a few times. The junction departs from the called germline gene at one end, perhaps through a read error. This chain links TRBV7-9 with TRBJ2-7, with no clear D. Per the germline V gene, CDR1 is SEHNR and CDR2 is FQNEAQ (reference sequence). The CDR3 loop spans 12 amino acids. The DNA of the CDR3 is TGTGCCAGCAGCTTAGTAGAGACTCCGTACCTCTTC. Its translation: CASSLVETPYLF.

This clonotype was counted many times. The chain joins TRBV5-4 to TRBJ1-5; D gene unclear. The CDR3 consists of 14 residues. The germline V gene has CDR1 SGHNT and CDR2 YYREEE (reference sequence). V was trimmed by 2 bases and J by 5 bases, leaving 11 bases between them. CDR3 nucleotides: TGTGCCAGCAGCTTAGGCGGGAGGGATCAGCCCCAGCATTTT. The encoded protein is CASSLGGRDQPQHF.

The V call is TRBV7-9, the J call TRBJ1-1; no reliable D call. The V gene lost 3 bases and the J gene lost 4 bases, with 9 bases spanning the gap. CDR1 and CDR2 (germline): SEHNR, FQNEAQ (reference sequence). The CDR3 runs 13 residues. This CDR3 reads CASSFGLATEAFF. In DNA form, the CDR3 reads TGTGCCAGCAGCTTTGGGCTTGCCACTGAAGCTTTCTTT.

This chain connects TRBV29-1 to TRBJ2-6, with a tentative D call TRBD1 (6 bases). Germline lookup yields CDR1 SQVTM and CDR2 ANQGSEA. V was cut by 4 bases and J by 0 bases, with 13 bases left in between. There are 16 residues in the CDR3. CDR3 in amino acids: CSVAGAQRSGANVLTF. DNA of the CDR3: TGCAGCGTTGCAGGGGCCCAACGCTCTGGGGCCAACGTCCTGACTTTC.

Many counts were recorded for this clonotype. The V and J genes are TRBV4-2 and TRBJ2-7; 9 nucleotides agree with TRBD1. Germline V gene lookup returns CDR1 LGHNA and CDR2 YNFKEQ. The CDR3 spans 14 residues. The V gene end was trimmed by 4 bases and the J gene end by 2 bases; junction bases not matched to a gene: 3. The CDR3 here is CASSLGTGTYEQYF. DNA for the CDR3: TGTGCCAGCAGCCTTGGGACAGGGACCTACGAGCAGTACTTC.

This clonotype was recorded a few times. The V and J genes are TRBV28 and TRBJ2-3; TRBD2 agrees at 7 bases. The CDR3 is 16 residues long. The germline CDR1 and CDR2 sequences are MDHEN and SYDVKM. With 4 bases clipped from V and 5 bases from J, the junction kept 12 bases outside the gene matches. The CDR3, as DNA: TGTGCCAGCAGTTCCCCTAGCGGTCAGGTTGTAGATACGCAGTATTTT. Translated: CASSSPSGQVVDTQYF.

This clonotype was seen many times. The chain has TRBV28 and TRBJ2-5; D not resolved. The CDR3 is made up of 14 amino acids. Deletions cut 5 bases from V and 9 bases from J, with 19 bases between. The germline CDR1 and CDR2 sequences are MDHEN and SYDVKM. DNA of the CDR3: TGTGCCAGCAGTGAGGTGACACGTGGACGGGCCCAGTACTTC. It is translated as CASSEVTRGRAQYF.